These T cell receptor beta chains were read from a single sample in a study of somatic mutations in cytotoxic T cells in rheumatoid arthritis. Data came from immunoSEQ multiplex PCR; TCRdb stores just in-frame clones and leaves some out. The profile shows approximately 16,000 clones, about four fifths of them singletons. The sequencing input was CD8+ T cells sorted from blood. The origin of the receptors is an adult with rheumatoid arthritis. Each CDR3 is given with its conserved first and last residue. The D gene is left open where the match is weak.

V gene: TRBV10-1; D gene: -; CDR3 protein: CASSVPRLLNTEAFF
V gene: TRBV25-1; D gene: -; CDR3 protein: CASRFGGNYGYTF
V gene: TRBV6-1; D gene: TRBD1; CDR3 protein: CASTGRGLGNTIYF
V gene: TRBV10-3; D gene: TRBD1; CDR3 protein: CAISESGQGAWYEQYF
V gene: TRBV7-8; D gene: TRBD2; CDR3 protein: CASSSRTSGGTDTQYF
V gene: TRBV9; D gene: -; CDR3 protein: CASSPRDTAYEQYF
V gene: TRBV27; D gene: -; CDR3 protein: CASSLAGPNYGYTF
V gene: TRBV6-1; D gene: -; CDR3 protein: CASSEWGNYGYTF
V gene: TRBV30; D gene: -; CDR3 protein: CAWGSGANVLTF
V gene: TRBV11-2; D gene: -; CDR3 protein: CASSLGDSTRLDEQFF
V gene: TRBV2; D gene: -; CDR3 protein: CASSVVVRINYEQYF
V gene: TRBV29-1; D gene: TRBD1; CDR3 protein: CSVGTGFNQPQHF
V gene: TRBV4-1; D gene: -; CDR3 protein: CASSRGRSELFF
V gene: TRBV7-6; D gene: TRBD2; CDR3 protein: CASSLLRASGGADTQYF
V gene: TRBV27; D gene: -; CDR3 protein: CASSLYSGIGELFF
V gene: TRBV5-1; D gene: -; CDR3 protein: CASSLGGTDTQYF
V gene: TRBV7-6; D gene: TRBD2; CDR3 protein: CASSPPGLAGQETQYF
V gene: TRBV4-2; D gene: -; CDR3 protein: CASSQSSVSSYNSPLHF
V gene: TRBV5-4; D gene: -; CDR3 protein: CASTPGGRTEAFF
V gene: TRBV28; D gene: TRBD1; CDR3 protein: CASSLYVGTARREQYF
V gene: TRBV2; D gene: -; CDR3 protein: CASSERANYYTDTQYF
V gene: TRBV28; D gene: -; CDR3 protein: CASSELANEKLFF
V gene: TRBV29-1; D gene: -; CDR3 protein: CSVEGVSDEQYF
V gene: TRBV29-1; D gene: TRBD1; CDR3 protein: CSVLTGEVGQPQHF
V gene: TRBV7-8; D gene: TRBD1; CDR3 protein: CASSLQGAPEAFF
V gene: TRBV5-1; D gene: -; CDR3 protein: CASSWVSLSETQYF
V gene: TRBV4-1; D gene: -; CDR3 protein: CASSQEGGPDTQYF
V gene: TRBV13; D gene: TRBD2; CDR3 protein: CASSEHAGGAFNEQFF
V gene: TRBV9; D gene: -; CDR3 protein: CASSVIENYGYTF
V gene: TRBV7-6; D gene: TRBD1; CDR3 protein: CASSSGQGGGETQYF
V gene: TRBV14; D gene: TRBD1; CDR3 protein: CASSFWTGGGTEAFF
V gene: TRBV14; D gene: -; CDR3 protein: CASSQPGETQYF
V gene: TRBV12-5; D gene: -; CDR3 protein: CASGFVELGGYTF
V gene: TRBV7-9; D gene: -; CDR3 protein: CASSSPTTSNYGYTF
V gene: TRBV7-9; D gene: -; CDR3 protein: CAGSEAPKTQETQYF
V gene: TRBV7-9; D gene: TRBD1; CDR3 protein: CASSLGTGAYEQYF
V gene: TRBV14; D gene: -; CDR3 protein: CASSPRKGGVPNYGYTF
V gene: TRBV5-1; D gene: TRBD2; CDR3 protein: CASSISGGNTGELFF
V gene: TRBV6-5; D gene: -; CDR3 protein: CASSYQGHEQFF
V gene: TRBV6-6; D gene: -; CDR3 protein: CASSYASPFGNQPQHF
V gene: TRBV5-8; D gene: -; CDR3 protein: CASSLARTEAFF
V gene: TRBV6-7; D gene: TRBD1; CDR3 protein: CASRPTGGGSLWYF